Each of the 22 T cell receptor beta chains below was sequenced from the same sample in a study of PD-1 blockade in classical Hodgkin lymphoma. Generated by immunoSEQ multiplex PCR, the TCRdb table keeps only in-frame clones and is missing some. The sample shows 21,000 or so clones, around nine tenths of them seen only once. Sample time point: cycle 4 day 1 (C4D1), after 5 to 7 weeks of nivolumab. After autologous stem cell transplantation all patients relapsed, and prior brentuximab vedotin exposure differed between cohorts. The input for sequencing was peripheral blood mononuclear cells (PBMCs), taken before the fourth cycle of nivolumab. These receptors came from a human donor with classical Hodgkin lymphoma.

CDR3 in amino acids: CAWTSGGVVDEQFF. Here the CDR3 DNA reads TGTGCCTGGACTAGCGGGGGGGTGGTTGATGAGCAGTTCTTC. This chain joins TRBV30 and TRBJ2-1; 12 positions match TRBD2. V was pared by 4 bases and J by 8 bases, with 6 bases of the junction left unmatched. Germline V lookup: CDR1 GTSNPN, CDR2 SVGIG (reference sequence). The CDR3 is 14 residues long.

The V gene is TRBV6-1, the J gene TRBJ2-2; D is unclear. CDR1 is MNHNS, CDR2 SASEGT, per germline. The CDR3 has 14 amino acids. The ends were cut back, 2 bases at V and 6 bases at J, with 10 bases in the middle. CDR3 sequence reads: CASSESSRAGELFF. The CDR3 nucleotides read TGTGCCAGCAGTGAATCCAGCCGGGCCGGGGAGCTGTTTTTT.

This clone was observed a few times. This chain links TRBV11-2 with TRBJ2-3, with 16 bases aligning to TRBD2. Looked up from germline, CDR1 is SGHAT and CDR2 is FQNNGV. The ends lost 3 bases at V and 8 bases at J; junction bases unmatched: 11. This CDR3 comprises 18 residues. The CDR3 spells CASSFRGLAGGAPGTQYF. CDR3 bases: TGTGCCAGCAGCTTTAGGGGACTAGCGGGAGGGGCCCCAGGTACGCAGTATTTT.

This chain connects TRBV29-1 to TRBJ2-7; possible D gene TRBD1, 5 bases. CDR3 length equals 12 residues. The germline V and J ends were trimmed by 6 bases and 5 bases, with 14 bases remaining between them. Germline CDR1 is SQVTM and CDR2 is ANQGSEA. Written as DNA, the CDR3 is TGCAGCGTCGGTCTCGACAGTCACGAGCAGTACTTC. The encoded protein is CSVGLDSHEQYF.

CDR3 coding DNA: TGTGCCAGCAGCCTTGGGGGGACGGAGGGTAACTATGGCTACACCTTC. It is translated as CASSLGGTEGNYGYTF. The chain couples TRBV5-4 to TRBJ1-2, with D perhaps matching TRBD1 (5 bases). This CDR3 is built from 16 residues. Per the germline V gene, CDR1 is SGHNT and CDR2 is YYREEE (reference sequence). The ends were cut back, 4 bases at V and 1 base at J, with 17 bases in the middle.

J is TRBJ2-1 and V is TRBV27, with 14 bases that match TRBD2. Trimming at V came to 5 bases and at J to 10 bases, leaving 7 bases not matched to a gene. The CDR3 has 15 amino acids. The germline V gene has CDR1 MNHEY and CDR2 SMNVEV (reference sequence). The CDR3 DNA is TGTGCCAGCAGTCCCGGGACTAGCGGGAGTGACGAGCAGTTCTTC. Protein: CASSPGTSGSDEQFF.

This CDR3 is CASSPGLLSYEQYF. In nucleotides, the CDR3 is TGTGCCAGCAGCCCGGGACTTTTATCCTACGAGCAGTACTTC. J is TRBJ2-7 and V is TRBV11-3; possibly TRBD2 for D (6 bases). The germline gives CDR1 SGHNT, CDR2 YENEEA. The CDR3 contains 14 residues. V was trimmed by 5 bases and J by 1 base, leaving 12 bases between them.

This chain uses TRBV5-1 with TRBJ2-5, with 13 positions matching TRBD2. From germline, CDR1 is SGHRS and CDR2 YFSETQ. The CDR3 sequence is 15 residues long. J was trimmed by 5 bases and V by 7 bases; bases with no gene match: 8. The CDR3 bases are TGCGCCAGCGGCCCGGGACTAGCGGGATTCGAGACCCAGTACTTC. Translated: CASGPGLAGFETQYF.

CDR3 in amino acids: CATRRYYEQYF. CDR3 coding DNA: TGTGCCACCAGGCGATACTACGAGCAGTACTTC. The V gene is TRBV6-5, the J gene TRBJ2-7; D gene unclear. The CDR3 loop spans 11 amino acids. The germline V and J ends were trimmed by 10 bases and 3 bases, with 10 bases remaining between them. In germline, CDR1 is MNHEY, CDR2 SVGAGI.

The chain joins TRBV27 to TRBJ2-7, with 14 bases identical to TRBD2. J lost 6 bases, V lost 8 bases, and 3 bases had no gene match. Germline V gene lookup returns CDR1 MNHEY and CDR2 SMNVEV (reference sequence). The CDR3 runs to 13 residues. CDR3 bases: TGTGCCAGCCGACTAGCGGGGGGGCTCGAGCAGTACTTC. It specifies CASRLAGGLEQYF.

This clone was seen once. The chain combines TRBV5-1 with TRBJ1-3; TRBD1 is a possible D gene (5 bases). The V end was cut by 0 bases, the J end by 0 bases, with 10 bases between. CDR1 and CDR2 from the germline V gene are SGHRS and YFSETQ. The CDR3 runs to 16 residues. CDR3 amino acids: CASSLGDLSSGNTIYF. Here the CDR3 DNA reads TGCGCCAGCAGCTTGGGGGACTTGAGCTCTGGAAACACCATATATTTT. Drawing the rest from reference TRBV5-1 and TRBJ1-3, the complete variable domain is KAGVTQTPRYLIKTRGQQVTLSCSPISGHRSVSWYQQTPGQGLQFLFEYFSETQRNKGNFPGRFSGRQFSNSRSEMNVSTLELGDSALYLCASSLGDLSSGNTIYFGEGSWLTVV.

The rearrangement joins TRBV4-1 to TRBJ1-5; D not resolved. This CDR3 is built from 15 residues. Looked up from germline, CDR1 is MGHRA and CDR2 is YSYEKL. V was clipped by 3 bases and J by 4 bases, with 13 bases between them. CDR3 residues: CASSHPAELNQPQHF. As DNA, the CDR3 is TGCGCCAGCAGCCACCCTGCCGAGCTGAATCAGCCCCAGCATTTT.

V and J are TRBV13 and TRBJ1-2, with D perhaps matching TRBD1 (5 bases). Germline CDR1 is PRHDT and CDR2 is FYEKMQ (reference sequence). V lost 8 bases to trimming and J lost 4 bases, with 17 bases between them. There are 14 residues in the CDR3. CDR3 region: CASRLAGGGYGYTF. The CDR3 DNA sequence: TGTGCCAGCCGACTGGCGGGGGGTGGCTATGGCTACACCTTC.

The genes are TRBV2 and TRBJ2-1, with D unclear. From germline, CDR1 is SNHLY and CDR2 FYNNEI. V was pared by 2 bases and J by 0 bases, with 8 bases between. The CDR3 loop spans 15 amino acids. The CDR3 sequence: CASSETRRSYNEQFF. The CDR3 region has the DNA TGTGCCAGCAGTGAAACCAGGCGCTCCTACAATGAGCAGTTCTTC.

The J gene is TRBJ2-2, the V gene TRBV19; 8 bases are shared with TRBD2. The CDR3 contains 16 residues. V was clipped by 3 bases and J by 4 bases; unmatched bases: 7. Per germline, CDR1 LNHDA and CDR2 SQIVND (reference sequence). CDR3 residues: CASSMVAGGFTGELFF. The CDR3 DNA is TGTGCCAGTAGTATGGTGGCGGGAGGTTTCACCGGGGAGCTGTTTTTT.

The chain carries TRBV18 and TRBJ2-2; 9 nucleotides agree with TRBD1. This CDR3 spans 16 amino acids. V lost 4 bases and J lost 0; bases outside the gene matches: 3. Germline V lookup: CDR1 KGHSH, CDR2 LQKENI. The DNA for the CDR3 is TGTGCCAGCTCACGGACAGGGGAGTCGAACACCGGGGAGCTGTTTTTT. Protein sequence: CASSRTGESNTGELFF.

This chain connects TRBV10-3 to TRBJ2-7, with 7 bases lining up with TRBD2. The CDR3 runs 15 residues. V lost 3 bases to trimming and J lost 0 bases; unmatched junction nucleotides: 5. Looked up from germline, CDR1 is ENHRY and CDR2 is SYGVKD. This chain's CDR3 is CAISERLADSYEQYF. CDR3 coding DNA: TGTGCCATCAGTGAAAGGCTAGCGGACTCCTACGAGCAGTACTTC.

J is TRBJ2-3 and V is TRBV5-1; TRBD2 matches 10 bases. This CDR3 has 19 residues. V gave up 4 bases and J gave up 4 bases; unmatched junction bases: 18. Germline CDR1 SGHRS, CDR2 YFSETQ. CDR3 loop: CASSRTPITSGTGPDTQYF. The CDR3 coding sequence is TGCGCCAGCAGCCGGACCCCGATCACTAGCGGGACCGGGCCAGATACGCAGTATTTT.

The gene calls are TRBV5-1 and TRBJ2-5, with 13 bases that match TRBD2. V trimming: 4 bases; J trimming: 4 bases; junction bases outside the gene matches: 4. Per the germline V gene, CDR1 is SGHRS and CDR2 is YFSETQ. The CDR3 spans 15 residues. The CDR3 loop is CASSTRTSGGETQYF. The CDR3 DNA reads TGCGCCAGCAGCACACGGACTAGCGGGGGAGAGACCCAGTACTTC.

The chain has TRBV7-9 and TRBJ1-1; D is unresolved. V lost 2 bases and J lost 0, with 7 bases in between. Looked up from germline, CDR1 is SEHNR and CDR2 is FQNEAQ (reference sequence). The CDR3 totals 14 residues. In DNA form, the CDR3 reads TGTGCCAGCAGCTTAAGTAGCCTGAACACTGAAGCTTTCTTT. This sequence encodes CASSLSSLNTEAFF.

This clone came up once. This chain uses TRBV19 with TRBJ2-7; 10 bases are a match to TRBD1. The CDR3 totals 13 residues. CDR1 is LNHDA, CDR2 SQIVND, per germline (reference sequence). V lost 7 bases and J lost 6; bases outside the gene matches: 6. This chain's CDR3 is CASNTGQGREQYF. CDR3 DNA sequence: TGTGCCAGTAATACGGGACAGGGGCGCGAGCAGTACTTC.

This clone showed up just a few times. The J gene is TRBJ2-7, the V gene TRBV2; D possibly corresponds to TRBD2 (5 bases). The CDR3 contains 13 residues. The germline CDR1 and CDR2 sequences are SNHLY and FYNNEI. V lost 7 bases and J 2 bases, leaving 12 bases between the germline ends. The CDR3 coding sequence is TGTGCCAGCAACCCGGCGGGCCCCTACGAGCAGTACTTC. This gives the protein CASNPAGPYEQYF.